This entry lists 17 T cell receptor beta chains sequenced from one sample in a study of vaccination and CD4 T cells after COVID-19. No antigen has been assigned to these receptors. Oncomine TCR Beta short-read sequencing was applied to DNA from cultured CD4+ T cells. TCRdb used MiXCR to reprocess the PCR reads, holding one entry per CDR3 protein. The sample shows about 11,000 distinct CDR3 sequences, 25% to 30% of them seen only once. Treatment here: roughly 11-day PBMC culture with coronavirus spike peptide pools or control peptides (ViraFEST assay). Material: cultured CD4+ T cells from blood. The receptors originated from a human donor with COVID-19.

V is TRBV7-6 and J is TRBJ1-2; TRBD1 agrees at 8 bases. V trimming: 0 bases; J trimming: 5 bases; junction bases outside the gene matches: 8. The CDR3 has 16 amino acids. Germline V gene lookup returns CDR1 SGHVS and CDR2 FNYEAQ. For the CDR3, the DNA is TGTGCCAGCAGCTTAGCCATCCCACAGGGGGGGTATGGCTACACCTTC. Translating gives CASSLAIPQGGYGYTF. Supplemented by reference TRBV7-6 and TRBJ1-2, the full variable domain reads GAGVSQSPRYKVTKRGQDVALRCDPISGHVSLYWYRQALGQGPEFLTYFNYEAQQDKSGLPNDRFSAERPEGSISTLTIQRTEQRDSAMYRCASSLAIPQGGYGYTFGSGTRLTVV.

As to this clonotype: The junction departs from germline at one end; a sequencing error may be responsible. The chain joins TRBV7-9 to TRBJ1-6; no reliable D call. Germline CDR1 and CDR2: SEHNR and FQNEAQ (reference sequence). This CDR3 contains 14 residues. CDR3 loop: CASSLEQYNSPLYF. As DNA, the CDR3 is TGTGCCAGCAGCTTAGAACAGTATAATTCACCCCTCTACTTT.

This clonotype has just a few counts. The chain recombines TRBV20-1 with TRBJ1-2, with D tentatively TRBD1 (5 bases). The CDR3 length is 13 residues. V lost 5 bases to trimming and J lost 3 bases, with 13 bases between them. Germline V lookup: CDR1 DFQATT, CDR2 SNEGSKA (reference sequence). In DNA form, the CDR3 reads TGCAGTGCTTCCACAGCCAGGGACTATGGCTACACCTTC. Translation gives CSASTARDYGYTF.

This clonotype was counted between two and nine times. The chain recombines TRBV6-5 with TRBJ2-7; 7 nucleotides match TRBD1. Germline V gene data show CDR1 as MNHEY and CDR2 as SVGAGI. Trimming removed 2 bases from V and 0 bases from J; junction bases left unmatched: 4. The CDR3 runs 15 residues. The CDR3 DNA reads TGTGCCAGCAGTTACCGGACAGGATCCTCCTACGAGCAGTACTTC. Translation: CASSYRTGSSYEQYF.

This clonotype came up a few times. The chain employs TRBV20-1 and TRBJ2-7; D is possibly TRBD1 (6 bases). The CDR3 runs to 12 residues. Trimming cost V 1 base and J 4 bases, with 8 bases left between them. The germline V gene encodes CDR1 DFQATT and CDR2 SNEGSKA (reference sequence). CDR3 region: CSARVTGYEQYF. Written as DNA, the CDR3 is TGCAGTGCTAGAGTGACAGGATACGAGCAGTACTTC.

The V gene is TRBV2, the J gene TRBJ2-7; D is possibly TRBD1 (5 bases). CDR1 is SNHLY, CDR2 FYNNEI, per germline. V was cut by 6 bases and J by 3 bases, with 12 bases left in between. The CDR3 sequence is 13 residues long. The CDR3 reads CASSSSGIYEQYF. CDR3 nucleotides: TGTGCCAGCAGCTCCTCAGGGATCTACGAGCAGTACTTC.

This clonotype was counted between two and nine times. The CDR3 loop reads CASSSRSYNEQFF. The CDR3 bases are TGTGCCAGCAGCTCACGTTCCTACAATGAGCAGTTCTTC. The chain is built from TRBV7-6 and TRBJ2-1; D gene uncertain. Germline loops: CDR1 SGHVS, CDR2 FNYEAQ. The CDR3 spans 13 residues. Trimming took off 4 bases at V and 1 base at J, with 5 bases between the two ends. Variable domain in full (rest from reference TRBV7-6 and TRBJ2-1): GAGVSQSPRYKVTKRGQDVALRCDPISGHVSLYWYRQALGQGPEFLTYFNYEAQQDKSGLPNDRFSAERPEGSISTLTIQRTEQRDSAMYRCASSSRSYNEQFFGPGTRLTVL.

In its sample, this clonotype was seen a few times. V usage is TRBV11-2 and J usage is TRBJ2-7; D unresolved. The CDR3 covers 15 residues. The germline CDR1 and CDR2 sequences are SGHAT and FQNNGV. V gave up 2 bases and J gave up 2 bases, with 13 bases separating them. CDR3: CASSLTFPATYEQYF. The CDR3, as DNA: TGTGCCAGCAGCTTAACTTTCCCGGCTACCTACGAGCAGTACTTC.

V and J are TRBV7-8 and TRBJ2-3; no clear D. V was shortened by 1 base and J by 12 bases, with 14 bases between the two germline ends. CDR1 and CDR2 from the germline V gene are SGHVS and FQNEAQ. The length of the CDR3 is 13 residues. CDR3 sequence: CASSLEGILSQYF. In DNA form, the CDR3 reads TGTGCCAGCAGCTTAGAGGGTATCTTATCTCAGTATTTT.

This clonotype was recorded a few times. The V gene is TRBV10-2, the J gene TRBJ2-1; 8 bases agree with TRBD1. V lost 6 bases to trimming and J lost 5 bases; unmatched junction nucleotides: 3. This CDR3 has 13 amino acids. Germline lookup yields CDR1 WSHSY and CDR2 SAAADI. CDR3 coding DNA: TGCGCCAGCAGCAGGGGGCGGGACAATGAGCAGTTCTTC. Translated: CASSRGRDNEQFF.

V usage is TRBV28 and J usage is TRBJ2-7; possibly TRBD2 for D (5 bases). CDR3 length equals 13 residues. Germline V gene data show CDR1 as MDHEN and CDR2 as SYDVKM. V was clipped by 7 bases and J by 2 bases, with 12 bases between them. The chain's CDR3 is CASNRGSAYEQYF. DNA for the CDR3: TGTGCCAGCAACCGGGGTTCCGCCTACGAGCAGTACTTC.

The V call is TRBV20-1, the J call TRBJ2-1; TRBD1 matches 7 bases. The ends lost 0 bases at V and 7 bases at J; junction bases unmatched: 9. The CDR3 runs 15 residues. In germline, CDR1 is DFQATT, CDR2 SNEGSKA (reference sequence). CDR3 sequence (DNA): TGCAGTGCTAGAGATGGAACAGGGGTGGGGAATGAGCAGTTCTTC. It is translated as CSARDGTGVGNEQFF.

This clonotype turned up a few times. The V call is TRBV6-2 or TRBV6-3, the J call TRBJ2-7, with TRBD2 matching 9 bases. The germline CDR1 and CDR2 sequences are MNHEY and SVGEGT. The V segment lost 6 bases and the J segment 6 bases; nucleotides outside the gene matches: 9. The CDR3 runs to 14 residues. The CDR3 DNA follows: TGTGCCAGCAGACAAGGCGGGGGGGCCGCCGAGCAGTACTTC. Translated: CASRQGGGAAEQYF.

The gene calls are TRBV2 and TRBJ2-3, with 8 bases fitting TRBD2. The V gene's germline CDR1 is SNHLY and CDR2 FYNNEI. Trimming removed 6 bases from V and 1 base from J; junction bases left unmatched: 6. The CDR3 has 15 amino acids. The CDR3 sequence: CASSQGRGGTDTQYF. Written as DNA, the CDR3 is TGTGCCAGCAGCCAGGGGCGGGGGGGCACAGATACGCAGTATTTT.

CDR3 region: CASSLGGQFSNQPQHF. CDR3 in DNA: TGTGCCAGCAGTTTAGGAGGACAGTTTAGCAATCAGCCCCAGCATTTT. This chain joins TRBV12-3 or TRBV12-4 and TRBJ1-5, with a weak D call TRBD1 (6 bases). V lost 1 base and J 0 bases, leaving 10 bases between the germline ends. The CDR3 is 16 residues long.

This clonotype was recorded a few times. The rearrangement links TRBV19 to TRBJ1-5; the D gene is possibly TRBD1 (6 bases). Germline CDR1 and CDR2: LNHDA and SQIVND (reference sequence). This CDR3 comprises 15 residues. Trimming cost V 7 bases and J 5 bases, with 18 bases left between them. This CDR3 reads CASTLLGGPHQPQHF. DNA of the CDR3: TGTGCCAGTACCCTACTAGGGGGGCCCCATCAGCCCCAGCATTTT. The variable domain in full, completed from reference TRBV19 and TRBJ1-5, reads DGGITQSPKYLFRKEGQNVTLSCEQNLNHDAMYWYRQDPGQGLRLIYYSQIVNDFQKGDIAEGYSVSREKKESFPLTVTSAQKNPTAFYLCASTLLGGPHQPQHFGDGTRLSIL.

This sequence joins TRBV14 and TRBJ2-5; 11 nucleotides match TRBD1. V shed 2 bases, J shed 5 bases, and the junction held 7 bases outside the gene matches. The CDR3 has 16 amino acids. CDR1 is SGHDN and CDR2 is FVKESK in the germline V gene. The CDR3, as DNA: TGTGCCAGCAGCCAAAGGACAGGGGGCTCTTCTGAGACCCAGTACTTC. It encodes CASSQRTGGSSETQYF.